The 26 T cell receptor beta chains in this list originate from one sample, sequenced in a study of shared clonotypes between healthy human individuals. Clones were sequenced by immunoSEQ multiplex PCR, and TCRdb holds only the in-frame ones, with some missing. The data contain 2,100,000 or so clones, around 95% of them seen just once; the ten biggest clones take up over 0.1%. The sequencing input was naive CD4+ T cells sorted from blood. Subset indicated: CD45RA+ positively selected. The receptors come from a man between 18 and 29 years old in good health.

As for this clone: Other DNA sequences in this sample translate to the same CDR3. V and J are TRBV5-1 and TRBJ2-5; TRBD2 matches 8 bases. Germline CDR1 and CDR2: SGHRS and YFSETQ. V lost 0 bases, J lost 5 bases, and 6 bases stayed unmatched. This CDR3 comprises 15 residues. The CDR3 reads CASSLARGAGETQYF. The CDR3 DNA follows: TGCGCCAGCAGCTTGGCGCGGGGGGCCGGCGAGACCCAGTACTTC.

This rearrangement joins TRBV10-3 to TRBJ2-3; D gene uncertain. CDR1 and CDR2 (germline): ENHRY, SYGVKD. The CDR3 has 12 residues. The germline V and J ends were trimmed by 11 bases and 1 base, with 10 bases remaining between them. CDR3 DNA: TGTGCCTCACGGACGGGCACAGATACGCAGTATTTT. It specifies CASRTGTDTQYF.

The genes are TRBV6-5 and TRBJ2-5; TRBD2 matches 13 bases. Trimming took 6 bases from V and 5 from J; bases not matched to a gene: 6. The V gene's germline CDR1 is MNHEY and CDR2 SVGAGI. The CDR3 is 15 amino acids. CDR3 nucleotide sequence: TGTGCCAGCAGACAAACTAGCGGGAGGGCTGAGACCCAGTACTTC. As protein: CASRQTSGRAETQYF.

CDR3 in amino acids: CASRAQTGAGELFF. CDR3 coding DNA: TGTGCCAGCAGGGCCCAAACAGGGGCCGGGGAGCTGTTTTTT. This chain joins TRBV6-1 and TRBJ2-2; 7 bases map to TRBD1. This CDR3 contains 14 residues. Germline V gene sequence: CDR1 MNHNS, CDR2 SASEGT. V shed 6 bases and J 6 bases; nucleotides not matched to a gene: 7.

The J gene is TRBJ1-5, the V gene TRBV6-6; unclear D gene. The CDR3 extends over 13 amino acids. The germline V gene has CDR1 MNHNY and CDR2 SVGAGI (reference sequence). Trimming left V 4 bases short and J 1 base short, with 5 bases between. This CDR3 reads CASSFSSNQPQHF. The CDR3 bases are TGTGCCAGCAGTTTCTCCAGCAATCAGCCCCAGCATTTT.

This chain uses TRBV13 with TRBJ1-4, with D tentatively TRBD1 (6 bases). Deletions cut 3 bases from V and 5 bases from J, with 13 bases between. The CDR3 is 15 residues long. Germline V CDR1 and CDR2: PRHDT, FYEKMQ (reference sequence). CDR3 amino acids: CASSLGGQRNEKLFF. CDR3 bases: TGTGCCAGCAGCTTGGGGGGGCAGAGAAATGAAAAACTGTTTTTT.

The chain recombines TRBV6-6 with TRBJ1-2; D remains ambiguous. CDR3 length: 15 residues. Trimming left V 3 bases short and J 2 bases short, with 13 bases between. Germline CDR1 is MNHNY and CDR2 is SVGAGI (reference sequence). In DNA form, the CDR3 reads TGTGCCAGCAGTTATGGAGGCAAAACCAACTATGGCTACACCTTC. Its translation: CASSYGGKTNYGYTF.

With respect to this clone: This sample includes further DNA sequences coding for the same CDR3. The chain joins TRBV18 to TRBJ2-5; D is unclear. There are 12 residues in the CDR3. V lost 3 bases and J lost 3, with 5 bases in between. Germline V gene sequence: CDR1 KGHSH, CDR2 LQKENI. The CDR3 DNA follows: TGTGCCAGCTCACCCACAGAAGAGACCCAGTACTTC. It is translated as CASSPTEETQYF.

Details on this clone: Other nucleotide sequences in the sample specify the same CDR3. The V gene is TRBV10-1, the J gene TRBJ2-1, with TRBD1 identical over 7 bases. The trim removed 5 bases at V and 2 bases at J, leaving 3 bases unmatched. Germline V gives CDR1 WNHNN, CDR2 SYGVQD (reference sequence). The CDR3 contains 14 residues. CDR3 nucleotide sequence: TGCGCCAGCAGTCCCGGGACAGCCTACAATGAGCAGTTCTTC. It codes for CASSPGTAYNEQFF.

J is TRBJ2-1 and V is TRBV11-3; weak D call: TRBD2 (6 bases). The germline V gene encodes CDR1 SGHNT and CDR2 YENEEA. The CDR3 consists of 15 residues. V lost 5 bases and J lost 0, with 11 bases in between. The CDR3 nucleotides read TGTGCCAGCAGCGCAGACGGGAGCTCCTACAATGAGCAGTTCTTC. Translation gives CASSADGSSYNEQFF.

On this clone: Other DNA variants within this sample encode the same CDR3. CDR3 region: CAWSRGYGYTF. CDR3 sequence (DNA): TGTGCCTGGAGCAGGGGGTATGGCTACACCTTC. The rearrangement links TRBV30 to TRBJ1-2; the match to TRBD1 covers 7 bases. This CDR3 is 11 amino acids long. The V gene's germline CDR1 is GTSNPN and CDR2 SVGIG (reference sequence). V was clipped by 3 bases and J by 5 bases; unmatched bases: 0.

Of note for this clone: The junction differs from germline at one of its ends, possibly a read error. The genes are TRBV7-9 and TRBJ2-5; 9 bases line up with TRBD1. The CDR3 runs 12 residues. Germline CDR1 SEHNR, CDR2 FQNEAQ (reference sequence). CDR3 nucleotide sequence: TGTGCCAGCAGCCTTACAGGACAGGGGACTAACTTC. Translation gives CASSLTGQGTNF. Complete variable domain (other parts from reference TRBV7-9 and TRBJ2-5): DTGVSQNPRHKITKRGQNVTFRCDPISEHNRLYWYRQTLGQGPEFLTYFQNEAQLEKSRLLSDRFSAERPKGSFSTLEIQRTEQGDSAMYLCASSLTGQGTNFGPGTRLLVL.

V and J are TRBV7-9 and TRBJ2-1, with 7 bases that match TRBD1. J lost 2 bases, V lost 5 bases, and 6 bases had no gene match. Germline assignment: CDR1 SEHNR and CDR2 FQNEAQ (reference sequence). There are 15 residues in the CDR3. This chain's CDR3 is CASSNDRVAYNEQFF. In nucleotides, the CDR3 is TGTGCCAGCAGCAACGACAGGGTCGCCTACAATGAGCAGTTCTTC.

The CDR3 DNA sequence: TGTGCCAGCAGCTTAGTGGGACCTCCCTCTAACTATGGCTACACCTTC. Protein product: CASSLVGPPSNYGYTF. J is TRBJ1-2 and V is TRBV7-6; tentative D call: TRBD1 (5 bases). This CDR3 contains 16 residues. CDR1 SGHVS and CDR2 FNYEAQ come from the germline V gene. The V end lost 1 base, the J end lost 0 bases, and 12 bases lay between the germline ends. Full variable domain (outside the CDR3, taken from reference TRBV7-6 and TRBJ1-2): GAGVSQSPRYKVTKRGQDVALRCDPISGHVSLYWYRQALGQGPEFLTYFNYEAQQDKSGLPNDRFSAERPEGSISTLTIQRTEQRDSAMYRCASSLVGPPSNYGYTFGSGTRLTVV.

The V call is TRBV2, the J call TRBJ2-7, with D uncertain. Between the trimmed V and J ends, which lost 2 bases and 2 bases, there was a span of 10 bases. This CDR3 has 14 amino acids. Germline V gene data show CDR1 as SNHLY and CDR2 as FYNNEI. CDR3 sequence: CASSETNPPYEQYF. Here the CDR3 DNA reads TGTGCCAGCAGTGAAACTAATCCCCCCTACGAGCAGTACTTC.

The rearrangement links TRBV28 to TRBJ2-7; TRBD1 aligns across 7 bases. The germline V gene encodes CDR1 MDHEN and CDR2 SYDVKM. With 2 bases clipped from V and 4 bases from J, the junction kept 5 bases outside the gene matches. The CDR3 has 14 amino acids. The CDR3 reads CASSLEGGGYEQYF. CDR3 nucleotides: TGTGCCAGCAGTTTAGAAGGGGGCGGGTACGAGCAGTACTTC. The complete variable domain, with remaining parts taken from reference TRBV28 and TRBJ2-7, reads DVKVTQSSRYLVKRTGEKVFLECVQDMDHENMFWYRQDPGLGLRLIYFSYDVKMKEKGDIPEGYSVSREKKERFSLILESASTNQTSMYLCASSLEGGGYEQYFGPGTRLTVT.

V usage is TRBV5-4 and J usage is TRBJ2-7; 10 nucleotides match TRBD2. The CDR3 sequence is 17 residues long. V gave up 4 bases and J gave up 3 bases; unmatched junction bases: 13. Germline V gene data show CDR1 as SGHNT and CDR2 as YYREEE (reference sequence). The CDR3 DNA sequence: TGTGCCAGCAGCACGGCTAGCGGGAGACACCTGGGCTACGAGCAGTACTTC. Amino acids: CASSTASGRHLGYEQYF.

The gene calls are TRBV7-2 and TRBJ2-3, with TRBD1 matching 9 bases. J lost 5 bases, V lost 5 bases, and 5 bases had no gene match. The germline gives CDR1 SGHTA, CDR2 FQGNSA. This CDR3 has 14 amino acids. CDR3 sequence (DNA): TGTGCCAGCAGCCCACAGGGGGCCGGAGATACGCAGTATTTT. Its translation is CASSPQGAGDTQYF.

CDR3 residues: CASSSTGRSDSPLHF. CDR3 nucleotide sequence: TGTGCCAGCAGCTCGACAGGGCGTTCGGATTCACCCCTCCACTTT. This chain connects TRBV5-4 to TRBJ1-6; 7 bases agree with TRBD1. Germline CDR1 and CDR2: SGHNT and YYREEE (reference sequence). The CDR3 sequence is 15 residues long. V was clipped by 3 bases and J by 8 bases; unmatched bases: 8.

This chain links TRBV7-2 with TRBJ2-1; 15 nucleotides agree with TRBD2. After removal of 5 bases from V and 9 bases from J, the junction contained 8 bases not matched to a gene. This CDR3 has 16 amino acids. CDR1 and CDR2 from the germline V gene are SGHTA and FQGNSA. CDR3 DNA: TGTGCCAGCAGCGGAGGACTAGCGGGAGGGAGCGGTGAGCAGTTCTTC. It translates to CASSGGLAGGSGEQFF.

This chain uses TRBV7-9 with TRBJ1-1; tentative D call: TRBD1 (6 bases). The CDR3 spans 13 residues. Germline V gene lookup returns CDR1 SEHNR and CDR2 FQNEAQ (reference sequence). V was shortened by 4 bases and J by 10 bases, with 16 bases between the two germline ends. The CDR3 coding sequence is TGTGCCAGCAGCTACGGCAGGGGCCGAGGAGCTTTCTTT. Amino acid sequence: CASSYGRGRGAFF.

CDR3 sequence (DNA): TGTGCCAGCAGCTTAATCCCCTCCCACACCGGGGAGCTGTTTTTT. This encodes CASSLIPSHTGELFF. The chain combines TRBV7-8 with TRBJ2-2; D uncertain. The V gene's germline CDR1 is SGHVS and CDR2 FQNEAQ. The CDR3 has 15 amino acids. The V gene lost 2 bases and the J gene lost 3 bases, with 10 bases spanning the gap.

The chain links TRBV2 to TRBJ1-4; D perhaps matches TRBD1 (5 bases). The germline gives CDR1 SNHLY, CDR2 FYNNEI. With 4 bases removed from V and 0 bases from J, the gap between germline ends came to 6 bases. The CDR3 spans 14 residues. As DNA, the CDR3 is TGTGCCAGCAGTGCAGGGTCAACTAATGAAAAACTGTTTTTT. Its protein is CASSAGSTNEKLFF.

With respect to this clone: This CDR3 is also generated by other DNA sequences in the sample. The V call is TRBV11-2, the J call TRBJ2-7, with TRBD2 matching 12 bases. The CDR3 contains 15 residues. Trimming cost V 4 bases and J 0 bases; bases outside gene matches: 1. CDR1 SGHAT and CDR2 FQNNGV come from the germline V gene. This CDR3 is CASSSSGRASYEQYF. CDR3 sequence (DNA): TGTGCCAGCAGCTCTAGCGGGAGGGCCTCCTACGAGCAGTACTTC.

The chain has TRBV7-2 and TRBJ2-1; TRBD2 aligns across 11 bases. Per germline, CDR1 SGHTA and CDR2 FQGNSA. There are 14 residues in the CDR3. With 7 bases clipped from V and 9 bases from J, the junction kept 8 bases outside the gene matches. The CDR3 DNA reads TGTGCCAGCAACTTCGCTAGCGGGAGGATTGAGCAGTTCTTC. Residues: CASNFASGRIEQFF.

V is TRBV5-1 and J is TRBJ2-5; D is possibly TRBD2 (5 bases). The CDR3 runs 11 residues. Between the trimmed V and J ends, which lost 2 bases and 7 bases, there was a span of 6 bases. In germline, CDR1 is SGHRS, CDR2 YFSETQ. CDR3 sequence: CASSLEGTQYF. The CDR3 DNA reads TGCGCCAGCAGCTTAGAGGGGACCCAGTACTTC.